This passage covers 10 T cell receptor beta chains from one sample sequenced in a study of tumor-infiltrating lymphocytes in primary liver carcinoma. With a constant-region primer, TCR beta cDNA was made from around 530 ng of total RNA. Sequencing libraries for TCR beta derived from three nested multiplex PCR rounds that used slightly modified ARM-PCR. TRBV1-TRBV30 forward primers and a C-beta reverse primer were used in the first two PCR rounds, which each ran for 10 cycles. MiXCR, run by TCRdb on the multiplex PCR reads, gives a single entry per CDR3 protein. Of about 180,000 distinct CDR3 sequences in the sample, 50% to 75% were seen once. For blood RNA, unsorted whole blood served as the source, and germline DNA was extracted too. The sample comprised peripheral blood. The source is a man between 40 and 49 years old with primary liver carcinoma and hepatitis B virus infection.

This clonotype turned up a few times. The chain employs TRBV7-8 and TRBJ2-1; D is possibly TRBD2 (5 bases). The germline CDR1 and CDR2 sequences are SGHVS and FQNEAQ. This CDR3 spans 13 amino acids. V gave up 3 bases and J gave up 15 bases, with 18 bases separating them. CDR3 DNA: TGTGCCAGCAGCTTGCGGGCTACCCCACTATTGTTCTTC. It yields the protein CASSLRATPLLFF. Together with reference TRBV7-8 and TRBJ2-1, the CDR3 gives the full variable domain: GAGVSQSPRYKVAKRGQDVALRCDPISGHVSLFWYQQALGQGPEFLTYFQNEAQLDKSGLPSDRFFAERPEGSVSTLKIQRTQQEDSAVYLCASSLRATPLLFFGPGTRLTVL.

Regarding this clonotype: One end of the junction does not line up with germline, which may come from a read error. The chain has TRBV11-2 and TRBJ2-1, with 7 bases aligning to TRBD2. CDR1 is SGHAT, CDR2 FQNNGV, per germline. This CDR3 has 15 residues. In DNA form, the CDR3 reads TGTGCCAGCTGCTTAGACACGGGAGGTCATAATAAGCAGTTCTTC. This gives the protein CASCLDTGGHNKQFF. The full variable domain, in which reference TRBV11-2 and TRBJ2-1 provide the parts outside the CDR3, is EAGVAQSPRYKIIEKRQSVAFWCNPISGHATLYWYQQILGQGPKLLIQFQNNGVVDDSQLPKDRFSAERLKGVDSTLKIQPAKLEDSAVYLCASCLDTGGHNKQFFGPGTRLTVL.

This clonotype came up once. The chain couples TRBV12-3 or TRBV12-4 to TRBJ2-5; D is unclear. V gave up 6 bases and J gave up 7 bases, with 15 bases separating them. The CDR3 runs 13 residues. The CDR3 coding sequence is TGTGCCAGCAGCTTCCAAATCGGCAGGACCCAGTACTTC. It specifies CASSFQIGRTQYF.

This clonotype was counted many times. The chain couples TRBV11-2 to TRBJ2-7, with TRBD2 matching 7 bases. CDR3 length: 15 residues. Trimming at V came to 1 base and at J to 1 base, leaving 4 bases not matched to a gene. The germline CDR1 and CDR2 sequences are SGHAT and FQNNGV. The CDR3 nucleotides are TGTGCCAGCAGCTTAGCGTGGGGGGGTTCCTACGAGCAGTACTTC. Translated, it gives CASSLAWGGSYEQYF.

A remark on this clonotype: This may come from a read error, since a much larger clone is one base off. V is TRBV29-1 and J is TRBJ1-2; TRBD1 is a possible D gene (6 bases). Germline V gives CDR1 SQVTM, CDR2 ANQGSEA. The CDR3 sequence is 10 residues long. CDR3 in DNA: TGCAGGGTGGTTACAGGGGGCTACACCTTC. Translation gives CRVVTGGYTF.

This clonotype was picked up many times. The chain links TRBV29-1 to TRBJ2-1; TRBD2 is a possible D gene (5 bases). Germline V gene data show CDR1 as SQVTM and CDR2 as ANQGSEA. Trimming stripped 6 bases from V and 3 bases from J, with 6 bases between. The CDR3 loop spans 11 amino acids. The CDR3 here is CSVRDYNEQFF. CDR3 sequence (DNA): TGCAGCGTCCGGGACTACAATGAGCAGTTCTTC.

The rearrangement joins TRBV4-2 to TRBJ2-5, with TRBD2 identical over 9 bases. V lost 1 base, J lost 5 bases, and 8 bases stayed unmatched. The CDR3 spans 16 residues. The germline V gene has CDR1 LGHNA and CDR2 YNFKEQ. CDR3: CASSQGSAGGRETQYF. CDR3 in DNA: TGTGCCAGCAGCCAAGGGTCAGCGGGAGGTCGTGAGACCCAGTACTTC.

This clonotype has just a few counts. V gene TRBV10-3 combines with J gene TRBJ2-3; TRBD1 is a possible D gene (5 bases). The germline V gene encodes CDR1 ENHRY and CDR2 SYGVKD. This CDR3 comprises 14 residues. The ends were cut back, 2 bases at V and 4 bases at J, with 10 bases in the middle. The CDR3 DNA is TGTGCCATCAGTGAGCCCACAGGCCCAGATACGCAGTATTTT. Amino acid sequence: CAISEPTGPDTQYF.

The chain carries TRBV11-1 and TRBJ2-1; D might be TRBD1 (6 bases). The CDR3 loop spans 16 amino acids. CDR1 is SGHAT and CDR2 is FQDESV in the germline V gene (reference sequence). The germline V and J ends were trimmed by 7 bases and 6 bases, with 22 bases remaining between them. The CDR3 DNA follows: TGTGCCAGCACCCTTGCAGGGACACAGATAGGCAATGAGCAGTTCTTC. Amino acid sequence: CASTLAGTQIGNEQFF.

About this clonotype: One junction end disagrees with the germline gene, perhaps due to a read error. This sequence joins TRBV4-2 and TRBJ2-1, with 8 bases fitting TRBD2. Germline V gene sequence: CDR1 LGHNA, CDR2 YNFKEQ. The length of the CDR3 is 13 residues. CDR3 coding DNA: TGTGCCAGCAGCCATCTCGGAGCGGGAGAGCTGTTCTTC. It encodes CASSHLGAGELFF.